The 26 T cell receptor beta chains presented below share a single source sample, sequenced in a study of vaccination effects on CD4 cells after COVID-19. No antigen is known for these receptors. Sequenced by immunoSEQ multiplex PCR; TCRdb stores in-frame clones only, minus some. This sample carries about 27,000 clones, about 80% of them seen once, and the ten largest clones take about 16%. Antigen-specific CD4+ T cells expanded by the ViraFEST assay with viral peptide pools were then sequenced. The culture ran for around 10 days before CD4+ T cells were isolated. According to PCR results, the person was infected with SARS-CoV-2 between March and December 2020. Material: CD4+ T cells from PBMCs cultured with HCoV-NL63 spike peptides, obtained before COVID-19 vaccination. These receptors all stem from a human donor who had a prior SARS-CoV-2 infection.

The V call is TRBV19, the J call TRBJ2-1, with 10 bases identical to TRBD2. Germline loops: CDR1 LNHDA, CDR2 SQIVND (reference sequence). V lost 4 bases and J lost 8; bases outside the gene matches: 11. The CDR3 spans 16 residues. This CDR3 reads CASSNVPFLAGDEQFF. The CDR3, as DNA: TGTGCCAGTAGTAATGTTCCTTTTCTAGCGGGAGATGAGCAGTTCTTC. The full variable domain, completed using reference TRBV19 and TRBJ2-1, is DGGITQSPKYLFRKEGQNVTLSCEQNLNHDAMYWYRQDPGQGLRLIYYSQIVNDFQKGDIAEGYSVSREKKESFPLTVTSAQKNPTAFYLCASSNVPFLAGDEQFFGPGTRLTVL.

This chain uses TRBV5-1 with TRBJ2-5, with D maybe TRBD2 (5 bases). Trimming removed 6 bases from V and 5 bases from J, with 17 bases in between. The CDR3 covers 14 residues. Germline-derived CDR1 and CDR2 are SGHRS and YFSETQ. The CDR3 here is CASNRGEGGETQYF. The CDR3 coding sequence is TGCGCCAGCAATCGCGGAGAGGGTGGGGAGACCCAGTACTTC.

There are a few counts of this clone. This rearrangement joins TRBV5-1 to TRBJ2-7, with D possibly matching TRBD2 (6 bases). CDR1 and CDR2 (germline): SGHRS, YFSETQ. The CDR3 is made up of 12 amino acids. V was pared by 6 bases and J by 5 bases, with 12 bases between. The CDR3 DNA follows: TGCGCCAGCAACTTAGCGGATGACGAGCAGTACTTC. Its protein product is CASNLADDEQYF. Complete variable domain (other parts from reference TRBV5-1 and TRBJ2-7): KAGVTQTPRYLIKTRGQQVTLSCSPISGHRSVSWYQQTPGQGLQFLFEYFSETQRNKGNFPGRFSGRQFSNSRSEMNVSTLELGDSALYLCASNLADDEQYFGPGTRLTVT.

J is TRBJ1-1 and V is TRBV27, with no clear D. The CDR3 loop spans 15 amino acids. V lost 5 bases and J lost 0, with 13 bases in between. Germline V gene data show CDR1 as MNHEY and CDR2 as SMNVEV (reference sequence). The chain's CDR3 is CASSGPGSMNTEAFF. The CDR3 DNA reads as TGTGCCAGCAGTGGCCCCGGGAGCATGAACACTGAAGCTTTCTTT.

The genes are TRBV19 and TRBJ2-2, with TRBD1 identical over 8 bases. This CDR3 has 16 amino acids. Trimming cost V 5 bases and J 3 bases; bases outside gene matches: 8. CDR1 and CDR2 (germline): LNHDA, SQIVND (reference sequence). As DNA, the CDR3 is TGTGCCAGTAGTCTTCAGGGGGCCCAGGACACCGGGGAGCTGTTTTTT. Translating it yields CASSLQGAQDTGELFF. The full variable domain, its missing parts supplied by reference TRBV19 and TRBJ2-2, is DGGITQSPKYLFRKEGQNVTLSCEQNLNHDAMYWYRQDPGQGLRLIYYSQIVNDFQKGDIAEGYSVSREKKESFPLTVTSAQKNPTAFYLCASSLQGAQDTGELFFGEGSRLTVL.

V gene TRBV24-1 combines with J gene TRBJ2-1; D ambiguous. The CDR3 sequence is 14 residues long. CDR1 and CDR2 (germline): KGHDR, SFDVKD. V was pared by 2 bases and J by 7 bases, with 11 bases between. CDR3 protein: CATSDSRVVNEQFF. As DNA, the CDR3 is TGTGCCACCAGTGATTCTCGAGTGGTAAATGAGCAGTTCTTC.

The rearrangement uses TRBV5-4 and TRBJ1-2, with D unresolved. Germline loops: CDR1 SGHNT, CDR2 YYREEE (reference sequence). The ends were cut back, 3 bases at V and 4 bases at J, with 10 bases in the middle. CDR3 size: 13 residues. Here the CDR3 reads CASSSARSYGYTF. For the CDR3, the DNA is TGTGCCAGCAGCTCCGCCCGAAGCTATGGCTACACCTTC.

This rearrangement joins TRBV6-5 to TRBJ1-1; D gene unclear. The CDR3 contains 15 residues. Germline CDR1 MNHEY, CDR2 SVGAGI. V was shortened by 8 bases and J by 1 base, with 17 bases between the two germline ends. As DNA, the CDR3 is TGTGCCAGCGTCCCCCCCCCGGGCAGGAACACTGAAGCTTTCTTT. The encoded protein is CASVPPPGRNTEAFF.

The table lists this clone with a few counts. The genes are TRBV10-3 and TRBJ1-2; the match to TRBD1 covers 7 bases. Trimming cost V 6 bases and J 8 bases; bases outside gene matches: 9. Germline values: CDR1 ENHRY, CDR2 SYGVKD. There are 13 residues in the CDR3. The CDR3 spells CAIRPTGLEGYTF. DNA for the CDR3: TGTGCCATCAGACCGACAGGGCTAGAGGGCTACACCTTC.

This clone was recorded only once. The chain combines TRBV7-2 with TRBJ2-3; D not resolved. CDR3 length equals 14 residues. In germline, CDR1 is SGHTA, CDR2 FQGNSA. The V end was cut by 0 bases, the J end by 6 bases, with 10 bases between. The CDR3 here is CASSLASGSDTQYF. The CDR3 DNA sequence: TGTGCCAGCAGCTTAGCGTCGGGTTCGGATACGCAGTATTTT.

The gene calls are TRBV5-4 and TRBJ1-1; 7 positions match TRBD1. The germline gives CDR1 SGHNT, CDR2 YYREEE (reference sequence). The V segment lost 2 bases and the J segment 6 bases; nucleotides outside the gene matches: 13. This CDR3 has 16 amino acids. CDR3 coding DNA: TGTGCCAGCAGCTTACAGGGGAAGGGAACTTCGGCTGAAGCTTTCTTT. Residues: CASSLQGKGTSAEAFF.

This sequence joins TRBV5-8 and TRBJ1-4; 10 bases are a match to TRBD1. J was trimmed by 8 bases and V by 2 bases; bases with no gene match: 6. This CDR3 has 15 residues. Germline loops: CDR1 SGHTS, CDR2 YDEGEE. The DNA of the CDR3 is TGTGCCAGCAGCTTTGTCGACAGGGGGCACGAAAAACTGTTTTTT. Protein sequence: CASSFVDRGHEKLFF.

The chain joins TRBV11-2 to TRBJ1-2, with D maybe TRBD1 (6 bases). CDR3 length equals 12 residues. The V end lost 4 bases, the J end lost 5 bases, and 8 bases lay between the germline ends. CDR1 and CDR2 from the germline V gene are SGHAT and FQNNGV. CDR3 amino acids: CASSSGVYGYTF. CDR3 nucleotides: TGTGCCAGCAGCTCAGGGGTTTATGGCTACACCTTC. Filled out from reference TRBV11-2 and TRBJ1-2, the complete variable domain reads EAGVAQSPRYKIIEKRQSVAFWCNPISGHATLYWYQQILGQGPKLLIQFQNNGVVDDSQLPKDRFSAERLKGVDSTLKIQPAKLEDSAVYLCASSSGVYGYTFGSGTRLTVV.

This chain joins TRBV2 and TRBJ1-6, with D unresolved. Trimming removed 10 bases at V and 8 bases at J, with 15 bases between. The CDR3 is made up of 13 amino acids. Germline V gene data show CDR1 as SNHLY and CDR2 as FYNNEI. The chain's CDR3 is CATLAEGYSPLHF. The CDR3 DNA is TGTGCCACCCTGGCGGAGGGTTATTCACCCCTCCACTTT.

The chain employs TRBV18 and TRBJ1-3, with 9 bases aligning to TRBD1. The germline V gene has CDR1 KGHSH and CDR2 LQKENI. This CDR3 is 17 amino acids long. The V and J ends lost 2 bases and 0 bases, in that order; junction bases with no gene match: 5. CDR3 protein: CASSPTRDRDSGNTIYF. The CDR3 DNA reads as TGTGCCAGCTCACCAACACGGGACAGGGACTCTGGAAACACCATATATTTT.

The chain carries TRBV7-8 and TRBJ2-5, with TRBD1 matching 12 bases. In germline, CDR1 is SGHVS, CDR2 FQNEAQ. V shed 5 bases, J shed 5 bases, and the junction held 3 bases outside the gene matches. The length of the CDR3 is 14 residues. Written as DNA, the CDR3 is TGTGCCAGCAGCAGGGACAGGGGGCGGGAGACCCAGTACTTC. This gives the protein CASSRDRGRETQYF. Drawing the rest from reference TRBV7-8 and TRBJ2-5, the complete variable domain is GAGVSQSPRYKVAKRGQDVALRCDPISGHVSLFWYQQALGQGPEFLTYFQNEAQLDKSGLPSDRFFAERPEGSVSTLKIQRTQQEDSAVYLCASSRDRGRETQYFGPGTRLLVL.

V is TRBV9 and J is TRBJ2-1, with TRBD2 matching over 8 bases. The CDR3 is made up of 15 amino acids. Germline V gene data show CDR1 as SGDLS and CDR2 as YYNGEE. Trimming took 4 bases from V and 3 from J; bases not matched to a gene: 6. CDR3 sequence: CASSYSGDYYNEQFF. Here the CDR3 DNA reads TGTGCCAGCAGCTATAGCGGGGATTACTACAATGAGCAGTTCTTC.

The chain links TRBV6-5 to TRBJ2-5; 7 nucleotides agree with TRBD1. With 2 bases clipped from V and 3 bases from J, the junction kept 6 bases outside the gene matches. There are 15 residues in the CDR3. Germline loops: CDR1 MNHEY, CDR2 SVGAGI. The CDR3 DNA reads TGTGCCAGCAGTTACGCCGGGACAGAAAAAGAGACCCAGTACTTC. This gives the protein CASSYAGTEKETQYF.

V is TRBV27 and J is TRBJ1-2; D gene ambiguous. Trimming shortened V by 2 bases and J by 7 bases, and 20 bases separated the two germline ends. CDR1 and CDR2 (germline): MNHEY, SMNVEV (reference sequence). The CDR3 runs 16 residues. This CDR3 reads CASSLRIQTAGSGYTF. The CDR3 bases are TGTGCCAGCAGTTTAAGGATACAGACGGCGGGTTCTGGCTACACCTTC.

The chain joins TRBV30 to TRBJ2-7, with D perhaps being TRBD1 or TRBD2 (6 bases each). Trimming stripped 0 bases from V and 4 bases from J, with 16 bases between. Germline lookup yields CDR1 GTSNPN and CDR2 SVGIG (reference sequence). The CDR3 totals 15 residues. CDR3 protein: CAWSVLGGASYEQYF. CDR3 coding DNA: TGTGCCTGGAGTGTACTGGGGGGCGCTTCTTACGAGCAGTACTTC. Supplemented by reference TRBV30 and TRBJ2-7, the full variable domain reads SQTIHQWPATLVQPVGSPLSLECTVEGTSNPNLYWYRQAAGRGLQLLFYSVGIGQISSEVPQNLSASRPQDRQFILSSKKLLLSDSGFYLCAWSVLGGASYEQYFGPGTRLTVT.

This clone was seen just once. The chain's CDR3 is CASSSDRGLYEQYF. DNA of the CDR3: TGCGCCAGCAGCTCTGACAGGGGCCTCTACGAGCAGTACTTC. The chain recombines TRBV5-1 with TRBJ2-7; 8 positions agree with TRBD1. V lost 3 bases and J lost 3; bases outside the gene matches: 5. This CDR3 has 14 residues. Germline assignment: CDR1 SGHRS and CDR2 YFSETQ.

The rearrangement joins TRBV3-1 (or the pseudogene TRBV3-2) to TRBJ2-7; 10 bases agree with TRBD2. The V gene's germline CDR1 is LGHDT and CDR2 YNNKEL (reference sequence). Trimming removed 3 bases from V and 4 bases from J; junction bases left unmatched: 6. This CDR3 has 15 amino acids. DNA for the CDR3: TGTGCCAGCAGCCAGAGACTAGCGGGTCCTTACGAGCAGTACTTC. Translating it yields CASSQRLAGPYEQYF.

The chain has TRBV6-6 and TRBJ1-3; D gene ambiguous. Germline CDR1 reads MNHNY; CDR2 reads SVGAGI (reference sequence). The V gene lost 4 bases and the J gene lost 3 bases, with 7 bases spanning the gap. CDR3 size: 13 residues. CDR3 protein: CASSSTVGNTIYF. The CDR3 nucleotides are TGTGCCAGCAGTTCAACAGTTGGAAACACCATATATTTT.

V is TRBV4-1 and J is TRBJ2-1, with D possibly called TRBD1 or TRBD2 (5 bases each). The CDR3 has 15 residues. V dropped 5 bases and J dropped 7 bases, with 18 bases sitting between them. From germline, CDR1 is MGHRA and CDR2 YSYEKL. For the CDR3, the DNA is TGCGCCAGCAGCGAAATTGGGACCCGGGCAAATGAGCAGTTCTTC. It specifies CASSEIGTRANEQFF.

V and J are TRBV14 and TRBJ1-1, with D perhaps matching TRBD1 (6 bases). Germline CDR1 and CDR2: SGHDN and FVKESK. V lost 1 base to trimming and J lost 0 bases, with 9 bases between them. The CDR3 extends over 15 amino acids. The CDR3 loop is CASSQGRGVNTEAFF. CDR3 coding DNA: TGTGCCAGCAGCCAAGGGAGGGGGGTGAACACTGAAGCTTTCTTT. Based on the CDR3 plus reference TRBV14 and TRBJ1-1, the full variable domain is EAGVTQFPSHSVIEKGQTVTLRCDPISGHDNLYWYRRVMGKEIKFLLHFVKESKQDESGMPNNRFLAERTGGTYSTLKVQPAELEDSGVYFCASSQGRGVNTEAFFGQGTRLTVV.

The genes are TRBV6-6 and TRBJ2-7; TRBD1 might be the D (5 bases). Deletions cut 3 bases from V and 2 bases from J, with 11 bases between. This CDR3 contains 14 residues. CDR1 is MNHNY, CDR2 SVGAGI, per germline (reference sequence). In DNA form, the CDR3 reads TGTGCCAGCAGTTATCTCCCAGGGACCTACGAGCAGTACTTC. Encoded protein: CASSYLPGTYEQYF.